What follows is one T cell receptor beta chain and its context. Its antigen is unknown. This entry is derived from a study of somatic mutations in cytotoxic T cells in rheumatoid arthritis. The CDR3 is 14 amino acids. CDR1 and CDR2 from the germline V gene are SGHVS and FQNEAQ. V was cut by 6 bases and J by 1 base, with 9 bases left in between. Positively selected by magnetic beads, CD4+ and CD8+ cells were purity-checked by flow cytometry. The protocol was immunoSEQ multiplex PCR, while the TCRdb copy is restricted to in-frame clones and leaves out a portion. The data contain 7,000 to 9,500 clones, about four fifths of them singletons. General study findings and limits: Rheumatoid arthritis patients were compared with age-matched healthy controls, and their CD8+ T-cell clonality did not differ significantly.

V is TRBV7-8 and J is TRBJ1-4; no clear D. The receptor was isolated from an adult with rheumatoid arthritis. Sequenced input: CD8+ T cells sorted from blood. This CDR3 is CASSEERTNEKLFF. Written as DNA, the CDR3 is TGTGCCAGCAGTGAAGAGAGAACTAATGAAAAACTGTTTTTT.